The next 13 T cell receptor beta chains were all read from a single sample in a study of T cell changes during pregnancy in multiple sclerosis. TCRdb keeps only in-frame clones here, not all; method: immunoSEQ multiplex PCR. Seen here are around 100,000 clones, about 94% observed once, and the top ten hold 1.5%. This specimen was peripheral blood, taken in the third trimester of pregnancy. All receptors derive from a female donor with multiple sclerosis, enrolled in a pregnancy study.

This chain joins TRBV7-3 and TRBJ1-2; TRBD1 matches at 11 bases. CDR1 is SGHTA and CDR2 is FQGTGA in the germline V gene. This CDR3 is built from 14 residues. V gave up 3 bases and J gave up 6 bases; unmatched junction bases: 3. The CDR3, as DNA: TGTGCCAGCAGCTTTGGGACAGGGGGGGATGGCTACACCTTC. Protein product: CASSFGTGGDGYTF.

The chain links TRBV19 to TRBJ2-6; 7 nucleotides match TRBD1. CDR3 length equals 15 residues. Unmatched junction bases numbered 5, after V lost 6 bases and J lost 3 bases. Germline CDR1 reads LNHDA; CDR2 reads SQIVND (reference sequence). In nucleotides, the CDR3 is TGTGCCAGTAGCCAGACAGGGAGTGGGGCCAACGTCCTGACTTTC. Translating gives CASSQTGSGANVLTF.

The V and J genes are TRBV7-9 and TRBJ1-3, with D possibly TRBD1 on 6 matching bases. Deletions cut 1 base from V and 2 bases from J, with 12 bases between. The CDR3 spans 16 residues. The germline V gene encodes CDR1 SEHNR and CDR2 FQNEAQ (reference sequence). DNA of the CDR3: TGTGCCAGCAGCTTAGTAGGGGGAAAGGCTGGAAACACCATATATTTT. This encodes CASSLVGGKAGNTIYF.

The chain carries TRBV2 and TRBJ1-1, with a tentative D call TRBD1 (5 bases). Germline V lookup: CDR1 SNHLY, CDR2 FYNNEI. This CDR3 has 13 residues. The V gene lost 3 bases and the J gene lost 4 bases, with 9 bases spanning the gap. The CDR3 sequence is CASSDGRATEAFF. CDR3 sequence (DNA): TGTGCCAGCAGTGACGGCAGGGCCACTGAAGCTTTCTTT.

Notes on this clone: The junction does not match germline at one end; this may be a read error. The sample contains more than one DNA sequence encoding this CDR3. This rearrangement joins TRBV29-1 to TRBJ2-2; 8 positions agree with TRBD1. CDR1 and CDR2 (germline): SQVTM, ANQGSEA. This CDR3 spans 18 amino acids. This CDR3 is CSVEDPDRVLANTGELFF. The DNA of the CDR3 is TGCAGCGTTGAAGACCCGGACAGGGTCCTCGCGAACACCGGAGAGCTGTTTTTT.

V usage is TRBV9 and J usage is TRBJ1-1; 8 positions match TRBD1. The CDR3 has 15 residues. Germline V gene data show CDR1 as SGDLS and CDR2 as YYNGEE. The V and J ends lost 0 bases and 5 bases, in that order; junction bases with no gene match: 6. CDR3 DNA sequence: TGTGCCAGCAGCGTAGACGGCAGGGGGCGAACTGAAGCTTTCTTT. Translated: CASSVDGRGRTEAFF.

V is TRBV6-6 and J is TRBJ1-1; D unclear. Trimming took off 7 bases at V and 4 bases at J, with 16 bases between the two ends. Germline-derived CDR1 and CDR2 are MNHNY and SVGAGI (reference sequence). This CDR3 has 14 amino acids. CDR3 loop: CASTLEGSATEAFF. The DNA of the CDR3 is TGTGCCAGCACTCTCGAGGGTTCCGCCACTGAAGCTTTCTTT.

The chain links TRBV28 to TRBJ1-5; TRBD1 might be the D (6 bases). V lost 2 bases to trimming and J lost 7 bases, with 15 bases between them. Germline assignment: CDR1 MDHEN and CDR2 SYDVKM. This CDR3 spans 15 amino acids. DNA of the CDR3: TGTGCCAGCAGTTTAGGGGGCAGGGCGTTACAGCCCCAGCATTTT. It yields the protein CASSLGGRALQPQHF. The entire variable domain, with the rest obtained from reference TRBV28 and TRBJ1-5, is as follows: DVKVTQSSRYLVKRTGEKVFLECVQDMDHENMFWYRQDPGLGLRLIYFSYDVKMKEKGDIPEGYSVSREKKERFSLILESASTNQTSMYLCASSLGGRALQPQHFGDGTRLSIL.

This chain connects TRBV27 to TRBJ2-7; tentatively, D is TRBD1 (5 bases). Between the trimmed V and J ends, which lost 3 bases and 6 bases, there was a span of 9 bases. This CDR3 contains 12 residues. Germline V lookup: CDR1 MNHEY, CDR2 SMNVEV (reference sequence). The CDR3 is CASSFRGGEQYF. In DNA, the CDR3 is TGTGCCAGCAGTTTTAGGGGTGGCGAGCAGTACTTC.

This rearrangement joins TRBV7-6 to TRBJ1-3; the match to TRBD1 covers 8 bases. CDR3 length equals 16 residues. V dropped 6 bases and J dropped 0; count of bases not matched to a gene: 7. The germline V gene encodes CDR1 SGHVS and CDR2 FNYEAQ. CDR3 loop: CASSPGTGVSGNTIYF. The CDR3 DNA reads TGTGCCAGCAGTCCAGGGACAGGAGTCTCTGGAAACACCATATATTTT.

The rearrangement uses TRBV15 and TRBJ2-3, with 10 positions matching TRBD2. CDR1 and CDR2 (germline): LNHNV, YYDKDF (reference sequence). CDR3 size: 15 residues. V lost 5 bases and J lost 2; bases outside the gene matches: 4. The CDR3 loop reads CATSRTSGPTDTQYF. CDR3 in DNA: TGTGCCACCAGCCGGACTAGCGGACCCACAGATACGCAGTATTTT.

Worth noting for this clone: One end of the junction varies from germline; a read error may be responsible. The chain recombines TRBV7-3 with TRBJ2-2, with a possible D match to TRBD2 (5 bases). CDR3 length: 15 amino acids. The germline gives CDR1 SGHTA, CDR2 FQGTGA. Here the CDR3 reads CASSLTPAGTGELFF. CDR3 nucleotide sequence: TGTGCCAGCAGCCTAACACCGGCGGGCACCGGGGAGCTGTTTTTT.

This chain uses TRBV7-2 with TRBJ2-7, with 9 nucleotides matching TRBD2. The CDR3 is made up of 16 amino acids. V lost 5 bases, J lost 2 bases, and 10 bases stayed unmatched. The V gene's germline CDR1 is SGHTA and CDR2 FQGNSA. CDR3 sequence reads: CASSRNRLADPYEQYF. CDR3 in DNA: TGTGCCAGCAGCCGTAACAGACTAGCGGACCCCTACGAGCAGTACTTC.